These T cell receptor beta chains were read from a single sample in a study of T cell responses to AZD1222 COVID-19 vaccine. TCRdb's table, derived via immunoSEQ multiplex PCR, lists solely in-frame clones and lacks some. The table records 150,000 or so clones, roughly nine tenths of them present only once. The specimen comprised peripheral blood, sampled 28 days after the second AZD1222 dose. All receptors come from an adult who received the AZD1222 COVID-19 vaccine. CDR3s include the opening cysteine and the closing phenylalanine or tryptophan. The order of the fields is CDR3 protein, CDR3 DNA, V gene, D gene, J gene, clone size. D genes are given only for firm matches. Expanded clones get a size class; other rows say once, few or many, or leave the size out.

CDR3 protein: CASSIAGHPYEQYF; CDR3 DNA: TGTGCCAGTAGTATAGCCGGGCACCCCTACGAGCAGTACTTC; V gene: TRBV19; D gene: .; J gene: TRBJ2-7; clone size: .
CDR3 protein: CASSTQVEQFF; CDR3 DNA: TGTGCCAGCAGTACCCAGGTTGAGCAGTTCTTC; V gene: TRBV6-6; D gene: .; J gene: TRBJ2-1; clone size: few
CDR3 protein: CASRVRPPENTEAFF; CDR3 DNA: TGTGCCAGCAGGGTGCGCCCCCCCGAGAACACTGAAGCTTTCTTT; V gene: TRBV4-2; D gene: .; J gene: TRBJ1-1; clone size: once
CDR3 protein: CASSLLSELRSSYNEQFF; CDR3 DNA: TGTGCCAGCAGCTTACTATCTGAGCTGAGAAGCTCCTACAATGAGCAGTTCTTC; V gene: TRBV5-6; D gene: .; J gene: TRBJ2-1; clone size: few
CDR3 protein: CASSPGVNYGYTF; CDR3 DNA: TGTGCCAGCAGCCCTGGGGTTAACTATGGCTACACCTTC; V gene: TRBV14; D gene: .; J gene: TRBJ1-2; clone size: once
CDR3 protein: CASSSRQGDYEQYF; CDR3 DNA: TGTGCCAGCAGCTCGAGACAGGGAGACTACGAGCAGTACTTC; V gene: TRBV13; D gene: TRBD1; J gene: TRBJ2-7; clone size: .
CDR3 protein: CASSYSRGARGGYTF; CDR3 DNA: TGTGCCAGCAGTTACTCGAGGGGGGCGCGTGGTGGCTACACCTTC; V gene: TRBV6-5; D gene: .; J gene: TRBJ1-2; clone size: .
CDR3 protein: CASSRDMGLGSPLHF; CDR3 DNA: TGTGCCAGCAGCCGGGACATGGGCCTGGGTTCACCCCTCCACTTT; V gene: TRBV7-2; D gene: .; J gene: TRBJ1-6; clone size: once
CDR3 protein: CASSLTGDYGYTF; CDR3 DNA: TGCGCCAGCAGCCTGACAGGGGACTATGGCTACACCTTC; V gene: TRBV5-1; D gene: TRBD1; J gene: TRBJ1-2; clone size: .
CDR3 protein: CASSLGGRYSTGELFF; CDR3 DNA: TGTGCCAGCAGTTTGGGAGGGCGATACTCCACCGGGGAGCTGTTTTTT; V gene: TRBV27; D gene: TRBD2; J gene: TRBJ2-2; clone size: .
CDR3 protein: CASSPGITYEQYF; CDR3 DNA: TGTGCCAGTAGTCCAGGGATAACTTACGAGCAGTACTTC; V gene: TRBV19; D gene: .; J gene: TRBJ2-7; clone size: .
CDR3 protein: CASSEPQGALTEAFF; CDR3 DNA: TGTGCCAGCAGCGAACCACAGGGGGCTCTAACTGAAGCTTTCTTT; V gene: TRBV7-2; D gene: TRBD1; J gene: TRBJ1-1; clone size: .
CDR3 protein: CASSYSRTGDSYEQYF; CDR3 DNA: TGTGCCAGCAGTTACTCCCGGACAGGGGATAGCTACGAGCAGTACTTC; V gene: TRBV6-5; D gene: TRBD1; J gene: TRBJ2-7; clone size: .